These 21 T cell receptor beta chains came from one sample sequenced in a study of blood T cell repertoires in COVID-19. The repertoire was sequenced with immunoSEQ multiplex PCR; TCRdb's copy has only in-frame clones and lacks some. The table records around 440,000 clones, approximately 88% of them present only once. Material: peripheral blood. All receptors come from a woman between 45 and 65 years old with COVID-19, enrolled during active disease.

The chain carries TRBV12-5 and TRBJ2-5; 16 bases are a match to TRBD2. The V segment lost 5 bases and the J segment 5 bases; nucleotides outside the gene matches: 8. The CDR3 spans 17 residues. Germline CDR1 and CDR2: LGHNT and FRNRAP. The CDR3 protein is CASGPTGTSGGAETQYF. As DNA, the CDR3 is TGTGCTAGTGGTCCGACCGGGACTAGCGGGGGGGCCGAGACCCAGTACTTC.

This chain connects TRBV7-3 to TRBJ1-1, with 8 bases fitting TRBD1. V lost 4 bases to trimming and J lost 1 base; unmatched junction nucleotides: 5. Germline CDR1 reads SGHTA; CDR2 reads FQGTGA. CDR3 length equals 15 residues. The CDR3 sequence: CASSSTGVSNTEAFF. The CDR3 region has the DNA TGTGCCAGCAGCTCGACAGGGGTCTCGAACACTGAAGCTTTCTTT.

The V and J genes are TRBV6-5 and TRBJ2-2, with a possible D match to TRBD1 (6 bases). Trimming pared 6 bases from V and 8 bases from J, leaving 19 bases between. Looked up from germline, CDR1 is MNHEY and CDR2 is SVGAGI. This CDR3 region has 15 residues. The CDR3, as DNA: TGTGCCAGCAGGATGGACTCCAGGGGAGCGGGGGAGCTGTTTTTT. Protein: CASRMDSRGAGELFF.

The chain has TRBV7-8 and TRBJ2-7, with D possibly being TRBD1 (6 bases). With 5 bases removed from V and 3 bases from J, the gap between germline ends came to 11 bases. Germline assignment: CDR1 SGHVS and CDR2 FQNEAQ. The CDR3 loop spans 13 amino acids. The CDR3: CASSDGQNYEQYF. The CDR3, as DNA: TGTGCCAGCAGCGATGGACAGAACTACGAGCAGTACTTC. The whole variable domain, filled in from reference TRBV7-8 and TRBJ2-7, reads GAGVSQSPRYKVAKRGQDVALRCDPISGHVSLFWYQQALGQGPEFLTYFQNEAQLDKSGLPSDRFFAERPEGSVSTLKIQRTQQEDSAVYLCASSDGQNYEQYFGPGTRLTVT.

In this sample, this clone turned up a few times. The V call is TRBV9, the J call TRBJ2-1; possibly TRBD2 for D (6 bases). Trimming stripped 2 bases from V and 6 bases from J, with 21 bases between. CDR1 is SGDLS and CDR2 is YYNGEE in the germline V gene. This CDR3 has 17 amino acids. CDR3: CASSVSRRGLLGNEQFF. Written as DNA, the CDR3 is TGTGCCAGCAGCGTTAGTAGGAGGGGCCTTTTGGGCAATGAGCAGTTCTTC.

This chain connects TRBV9 to TRBJ1-1; 7 bases are shared with TRBD1. CDR1 and CDR2 (germline): SGDLS, YYNGEE. The CDR3 has 16 residues. Losses at the gene ends were 0 bases for V and 5 bases for J; bases not matched to a gene: 10. The CDR3 DNA is TGTGCCAGCAGCGTAGCCCTAGAGACAGGGTTAACTGAAGCTTTCTTT. It translates to CASSVALETGLTEAFF.

This chain connects TRBV29-1 to TRBJ2-7; TRBD2 agrees at 12 bases. The germline gives CDR1 SQVTM, CDR2 ANQGSEA. CDR3 length equals 13 residues. Losses at the gene ends were 7 bases for V and 7 bases for J; bases not matched to a gene: 8. Here the CDR3 DNA reads TGCAGCGGAACTAGCGGGGGGAAGAGGGAGCAGTACTTC. This encodes CSGTSGGKREQYF.

The J gene is TRBJ2-2, the V gene TRBV5-6, with D unclear. CDR1 is SGHDT and CDR2 is YYEEEE in the germline V gene. The CDR3 runs to 15 residues. Trimming stripped 2 bases from V and 3 bases from J, with 11 bases between. CDR3 amino acids: CASSFRQFYTGELFF. In DNA form, the CDR3 reads TGTGCCAGCAGCTTCAGGCAGTTCTACACCGGGGAGCTGTTTTTT.

The chain is built from TRBV28 and TRBJ2-5; 8 nucleotides agree with TRBD1. Germline loops: CDR1 MDHEN, CDR2 SYDVKM. This CDR3 spans 16 amino acids. J gave up 5 bases and V 5 bases, and 13 bases lay outside the gene matches. CDR3 sequence reads: CASSILGQGEGETQYF. CDR3 sequence (DNA): TGTGCCAGCAGTATCCTAGGACAGGGCGAAGGGGAGACCCAGTACTTC.

CDR3: CASRDRRDRFREQFF. DNA of the CDR3: TGTGCCAGCAGGGACAGGAGGGATCGGTTCAGGGAGCAGTTCTTC. V gene TRBV6-5 combines with J gene TRBJ2-1; possible D gene TRBD1, 7 bases. Germline CDR1 reads MNHEY; CDR2 reads SVGAGI. The ends were cut back, 6 bases at V and 10 bases at J, with 22 bases in the middle. The CDR3 consists of 15 residues.

The rearrangement uses TRBV5-1 and TRBJ1-3; 7 bases line up with TRBD1. Trimming took 0 bases from V and 0 from J; bases not matched to a gene: 0. Germline V gene data show CDR1 as SGHRS and CDR2 as YFSETQ. The CDR3 runs 15 residues. The CDR3 here is CASSLEGASGNTIYF. In DNA, the CDR3 is TGCGCCAGCAGCTTGGAGGGGGCCTCTGGAAACACCATATATTTT.

V is TRBV6-4 and J is TRBJ2-1; D is possibly TRBD1 (5 bases). The CDR3 extends over 13 amino acids. The germline CDR1 and CDR2 sequences are MRHNA and SNTAGT. The germline V and J ends were trimmed by 2 bases and 6 bases, with 8 bases remaining between them. This CDR3 reads CASSDDQGNEQFF. Written as DNA, the CDR3 is TGTGCCAGCAGTGACGACCAGGGCAATGAGCAGTTCTTC.

This clone appeared a few times. V usage is TRBV9 and J usage is TRBJ1-2, with D tentatively TRBD1 (6 bases). Trimming took off 3 bases at V and 8 bases at J, with 26 bases between the two ends. The CDR3 is 17 amino acids. Per the germline V gene, CDR1 is SGDLS and CDR2 is YYNGEE. CDR3 coding DNA: TGTGCCAGCAGCGCCGCGACCGGCGTCGGGGGGCCGGGGGGCTACACCTTC. It is translated as CASSAATGVGGPGGYTF.

This chain connects TRBV19 to TRBJ1-6; D uncertain. CDR3 length equals 17 residues. V lost 3 bases, J lost 7 bases, and 19 bases lay in between. Germline CDR1 is LNHDA and CDR2 is SQIVND (reference sequence). The CDR3 is CASSILIDSNWNSPLHF. The DNA of the CDR3 is TGTGCCAGTAGTATCCTGATTGACTCCAATTGGAATTCACCCCTCCACTTT. The full variable domain, in which reference TRBV19 and TRBJ1-6 provide the parts outside the CDR3, is DGGITQSPKYLFRKEGQNVTLSCEQNLNHDAMYWYRQDPGQGLRLIYYSQIVNDFQKGDIAEGYSVSREKKESFPLTVTSAQKNPTAFYLCASSILIDSNWNSPLHFGNGTRLTVT.

The chain combines TRBV7-9 with TRBJ1-5; perhaps TRBD1 as D (5 bases). V was trimmed by 4 bases and J by 2 bases, leaving 12 bases between them. The CDR3 runs to 15 residues. Germline CDR1 and CDR2: SEHNR and FQNEAQ (reference sequence). The CDR3 DNA is TGTGCCAGCAGCTCCCAGACAGTACGCAATCAGCCCCAGCATTTT. Translation: CASSSQTVRNQPQHF.

The genes are TRBV4-1 and TRBJ1-5; tentatively, D is TRBD1 (5 bases). The CDR3 totals 16 residues. V was pared by 2 bases and J by 2 bases, with 13 bases between. Per germline, CDR1 MGHRA and CDR2 YSYEKL. CDR3 amino acids: CASSQPSQGRNQPQHF. The CDR3 nucleotides are TGCGCCAGCAGCCAACCCTCCCAGGGCCGCAATCAGCCCCAGCATTTT.

CDR3 nucleotide sequence: TGTGCCAGCAGCGTAGGACTGGCCTCTGGAAACACCATATATTTT. Translated: CASSVGLASGNTIYF. This rearrangement joins TRBV9 to TRBJ1-3; the D is unclear. This CDR3 comprises 15 residues. Trimming removed 0 bases from V and 0 bases from J, with 7 bases in between. CDR1 SGDLS and CDR2 YYNGEE come from the germline V gene.

The rearrangement links TRBV3-1 (or the pseudogene TRBV3-2) to TRBJ1-2; no clear D gene. The CDR3 consists of 15 residues. Germline CDR1 is LGHDT and CDR2 is YNNKEL (reference sequence). The ends were cut back, 2 bases at V and 0 bases at J, with 10 bases in the middle. This CDR3 is CASSQSTGSNYGYTF. The CDR3 DNA reads TGTGCCAGCAGCCAATCGACGGGGTCTAACTATGGCTACACCTTC.

This chain connects TRBV28 to TRBJ1-2, with D possibly matching TRBD1 (6 bases). Germline CDR1 and CDR2: MDHEN and SYDVKM. The CDR3 has 13 residues. Trimming shortened V by 6 bases and J by 8 bases, and 16 bases separated the two germline ends. This chain's CDR3 is CASSLQGREGYTF. As DNA, the CDR3 is TGTGCCAGCAGCCTACAGGGAAGGGAGGGCTACACCTTC.

The chain employs TRBV12-3 or TRBV12-4 and TRBJ1-2; no clear D gene. This CDR3 comprises 13 residues. Trimming removed 6 bases from V and 2 bases from J, with 10 bases in between. CDR3 amino acids: CASSPDGNYGYTF. The CDR3 DNA reads TGTGCCAGCAGCCCCGACGGGAACTATGGCTACACCTTC.

The chain employs TRBV30 and TRBJ1-4; weak D call: TRBD1 (6 bases). Between the trimmed V and J ends, which lost 4 bases and 8 bases, there was a span of 14 bases. The CDR3 loop spans 13 amino acids. Germline-derived CDR1 and CDR2 are GTSNPN and SVGIG (reference sequence). CDR3: CAWIGGQGEKLFF. Written as DNA, the CDR3 is TGTGCCTGGATCGGGGGGCAAGGAGAAAAACTGTTTTTT.